The 8 T cell receptor beta chains presented below share a single source sample, sequenced in a study of CD8+CD57+ T cells in acquired aplastic anemia. For sequencing, patients were chosen who had shown expansion of CD8+CD57+ cells by flow cytometry. Genomic DNA provided the template from which TCR beta VDJ and CDR3 profiles were obtained. Via MiXCR, TCRdb re-called the reads, giving one row per CDR3 protein. Among 150,000 or so distinct CDR3 sequences listed, about 50% were seen once. What was sequenced was sorted CD4+, CD8+, or CD8+CD57+ T cells (not recorded which) from PBMCs. The receptors shown here come from a human donor with aplastic anemia.

This clonotype was detected many times. This chain links TRBV4-3 with TRBJ1-1; D is possibly TRBD1 (6 bases). There are 16 residues in the CDR3. Germline CDR1 is LGHNA and CDR2 is YSLEER. The V and J ends lost 0 bases and 0 bases respectively, with 11 bases between them. The chain's CDR3 is CASSQEMGALNTEAFF. CDR3 in DNA: TGCGCCAGCAGCCAAGAAATGGGGGCCTTGAACACTGAAGCTTTCTTT.

This sequence joins TRBV10-3 and TRBJ2-7; TRBD2 matches 8 bases. With 7 bases clipped from V and 0 bases from J, the junction kept 2 bases outside the gene matches. The CDR3 is 13 residues long. Germline CDR1 is ENHRY and CDR2 is SYGVKD. CDR3 protein: CAITRGGSYEQYF. CDR3 DNA: TGTGCCATCACTCGGGGGGGCTCCTACGAGCAGTACTTC.

The chain carries TRBV27 and TRBJ1-2, with 11 bases matching TRBD1. There are 18 residues in the CDR3. Unmatched junction bases numbered 11, after V lost 3 bases and J lost 2 bases. Germline loops: CDR1 MNHEY, CDR2 SMNVEV (reference sequence). The CDR3 loop reads CASSFSGQGAESNYGYTF. The CDR3 DNA reads TGTGCCAGCAGTTTTTCCGGACAGGGGGCGGAATCAAACTATGGCTACACCTTC.

This clonotype was picked up a small number of times. The rearrangement links TRBV7-6 to TRBJ2-7, with D hard to call. The CDR3 has 13 residues. Per the germline V gene, CDR1 is SGHVS and CDR2 is FNYEAQ. Trimming took 5 bases from V and 3 from J, leaving 11 bases between them. The DNA of the CDR3 is TGTGCCAGCAGCCCCGGGCCCAACTACGAGCAGTACTTC. Amino acids: CASSPGPNYEQYF.

This clonotype was detected ten times or more. The chain links TRBV11-2 to TRBJ1-5; 7 bases map to TRBD1. Trimming cost V 5 bases and J 15 bases; bases outside gene matches: 16. The germline V gene encodes CDR1 SGHAT and CDR2 FQNNGV. There are 14 residues in the CDR3. The CDR3 loop reads CASSPRVGGPPRHF. CDR3 nucleotides: TGTGCCAGCAGCCCGCGGGTAGGGGGCCCGCCGAGGCATTTT. Full variable domain (outside the CDR3, taken from reference TRBV11-2 and TRBJ1-5): EAGVAQSPRYKIIEKRQSVAFWCNPISGHATLYWYQQILGQGPKLLIQFQNNGVVDDSQLPKDRFSAERLKGVDSTLKIQPAKLEDSAVYLCASSPRVGGPPRHFGDGTRLSIL.

This clonotype was observed many times. The chain recombines TRBV6-1 with TRBJ2-2, with D unresolved. Trimming cost V 6 bases and J 3 bases, with 17 bases left between them. CDR1 is MNHNS, CDR2 SASEGT, per germline. This CDR3 is 16 amino acids long. The DNA for the CDR3 is TGTGCCAGCAGCCCAATACACCAACGGGACACCGGGGAGCTGTTTTTT. Translation: CASSPIHQRDTGELFF.

This chain joins TRBV20-1 and TRBJ2-7, with TRBD2 matching over 8 bases. The CDR3 length is 13 residues. CDR1 is DFQATT and CDR2 is SNEGSKA in the germline V gene (reference sequence). This CDR3 is CSQENSGVYEQYF. CDR3 sequence (DNA): TGCAGCCAAGAGAATAGCGGGGTCTACGAGCAGTACTTC.

In its sample, this clonotype was seen many times. The chain combines TRBV3-1 with TRBJ2-5; 8 nucleotides align to TRBD2. Germline V gene lookup returns CDR1 LGHDT and CDR2 YNNKEL (reference sequence). With 3 bases clipped from V and 2 bases from J, the junction kept 11 bases outside the gene matches. The CDR3 is made up of 17 amino acids. CDR3 sequence: CASSHGTSRGRQETQYF. The CDR3 DNA is TGTGCCAGCAGCCACGGGACTAGTAGGGGCAGGCAAGAGACCCAGTACTTC.